What follows is one T cell receptor beta chain and its context. TCR beta VDJ and CDR3 were profiled, and genomic DNA was the template. TCRdb re-analysed the reads in MiXCR, keeping a single row per CDR3 protein. The sample consists of 150,000 to 200,000 distinct CDR3 sequences, around half of them appearing once. Patients sequenced had flow cytometry evidence of CD8+CD57+ cell expansion. V lost 4 bases and J lost 2, with 6 bases in between. This CDR3 is 13 amino acids long. Germline CDR1 is KGHDR and CDR2 is SFDVKD. This sample is part of a study of CD8+CD57+ T cells in acquired aplastic anemia. The overall study: The sorted CD4+ and CD8+ cells yielded an average around 3 ug of DNA.

The gene calls are TRBV24-1 and TRBJ2-3, with D unclear. The sequenced material came from sorted CD4+, CD8+, or CD8+CD57+ T cells (not recorded which) from PBMCs. This receptor was identified in a human donor with aplastic anemia. The CDR3 nucleotides read TGTGCCACCAGTGACCCGACCACAGATACGCAGTATTTT. Translated, it gives CATSDPTTDTQYF.